In its sample, the clone carrying this TCR beta chain was seen once. The source of the sample is a study of blood T cell repertoires in COVID-19. Repertoires were generated with immunoSEQ multiplex PCR, while TCRdb's copy carries only in-frame clones and drops some. Altogether about 240,000 clones are present, about nine tenths being singletons, with the ten largest covering just over 2.5%. Trimming took off 2 bases at V and 1 base at J, with 11 bases between the two ends. There are 15 residues in the CDR3. Per the germline V gene, CDR1 is MGHDK and CDR2 is SYGVNS. Individuals drawn from under 30 US areas were about 18 to 100 years old. Cohorts were assigned according to the clinical history that participants reported.

The chain carries TRBV25-1 and TRBJ1-1; no definite D call. Sequenced input: PBMCs or T cells enriched from blood (not recorded which). This TCR was recovered from a woman under 40 with acute COVID-19. The chain's CDR3 is CASSEGDAGNTEAFF. CDR3 DNA: TGTGCCAGCAGTGAAGGAGACGCGGGGAACACTGAAGCTTTCTTT.